These 16 T cell receptor beta chains were sequenced from one sample in a study of blood T cell repertoires in COVID-19. The data were produced by immunoSEQ multiplex PCR, yet TCRdb's version contains in-frame clones alone and is incomplete. Here the sample spans approximately 110,000 clones, roughly 80% being singletons. Specimen: peripheral blood. The receptors stem from a woman in her seventies with acute or convalescent COVID-19.

The chain has TRBV7-9 and TRBJ2-5; the D is unclear. The CDR3 is 12 amino acids. CDR1 is SEHNR, CDR2 FQNEAQ, per germline (reference sequence). V was clipped by 6 bases and J by 2 bases, with 7 bases between them. The CDR3 sequence: CASSSVQETQYF. Written as DNA, the CDR3 is TGTGCCAGCAGTTCAGTACAAGAGACCCAGTACTTC.

The chain recombines TRBV5-1 with TRBJ2-1; 9 positions agree with TRBD1. The germline gives CDR1 SGHRS, CDR2 YFSETQ. J lost 10 bases, V lost 4 bases, and 9 bases had no gene match. The CDR3 consists of 14 residues. The CDR3, as DNA: TGCGCCAGCAGCCCCGGGACAGGGTCTGTCGAGCAGTTCTTC. This gives the protein CASSPGTGSVEQFF.

The rearrangement joins TRBV29-1 to TRBJ1-2; D may be TRBD1 (5 bases). V shed 5 bases and J shed 4 bases, with 11 bases lying between them. This CDR3 has 12 residues. Germline-derived CDR1 and CDR2 are SQVTM and ANQGSEA. The CDR3 sequence is CSVSDRVYGYTF. For the CDR3, the DNA is TGCAGCGTTTCCGACAGAGTCTATGGCTACACCTTC.

This chain uses TRBV7-9 with TRBJ2-1; 7 positions agree with TRBD2. The CDR3 sequence is 14 residues long. V gave up 5 bases and J gave up 8 bases; unmatched junction bases: 9. Germline V gene data show CDR1 as SEHNR and CDR2 as FQNEAQ (reference sequence). CDR3 sequence: CASSPSGGGDEQFF. The CDR3 DNA reads TGTGCCAGCAGCCCAAGTGGCGGGGGTGATGAGCAGTTCTTC. Full variable domain (rest looked up from reference TRBV7-9 and TRBJ2-1): DTGVSQNPRHKITKRGQNVTFRCDPISEHNRLYWYRQTLGQGPEFLTYFQNEAQLEKSRLLSDRFSAERPKGSFSTLEIQRTEQGDSAMYLCASSPSGGGDEQFFGPGTRLTVL.

Only one count was recorded for this clone. This sequence joins TRBV7-8 and TRBJ2-5; 10 nucleotides line up with TRBD2. The CDR3 totals 16 residues. V dropped 0 bases and J dropped 1; count of bases not matched to a gene: 2. The germline V gene has CDR1 SGHVS and CDR2 FQNEAQ. The CDR3 region is CASSLAASGGQETQYF. CDR3 DNA sequence: TGTGCCAGCAGCTTAGCGGCTAGCGGGGGCCAAGAGACCCAGTACTTC.

A single count supports this clone. The rearrangement joins TRBV28 to TRBJ2-1; D may be TRBD2 (5 bases). Trimming removed 6 bases at V and 0 bases at J, with 9 bases between. This CDR3 has 14 residues. Per the germline V gene, CDR1 is MDHEN and CDR2 is SYDVKM. The DNA for the CDR3 is TGTGCCAGCAGCGCCCGGGACTCCTACAATGAGCAGTTCTTC. Translated: CASSARDSYNEQFF.

This chain connects TRBV9 to TRBJ1-2, with D possibly matching TRBD1 (5 bases). This CDR3 has 13 residues. V was shortened by 0 bases and J by 8 bases, with 11 bases between the two germline ends. Germline loops: CDR1 SGDLS, CDR2 YYNGEE. CDR3 bases: TGTGCCAGCAGCGTAGATGGGGCTGGGGGCTACACCTTC. As protein: CASSVDGAGGYTF.

J is TRBJ1-2 and V is TRBV6-5; no reliable D call. The V gene's germline CDR1 is MNHEY and CDR2 SVGAGI. Trimming shortened V by 6 bases and J by 5 bases, and 19 bases separated the two germline ends. This CDR3 comprises 15 residues. The CDR3: CASSPSGATEYGYTF. The CDR3 DNA is TGTGCCAGCAGCCCCAGCGGAGCCACGGAATATGGCTACACCTTC.

The gene calls are TRBV7-2 and TRBJ1-1; 9 bases line up with TRBD1. With V trimmed by 2 bases and J by 5 bases, 6 bases remained unmatched. CDR3 length: 15 amino acids. Germline loops: CDR1 SGHTA, CDR2 FQGNSA. The CDR3 DNA reads TGTGCCAGCAGCTTACTACAGGGGGCCGGGACTGAAGCTTTCTTT. This encodes CASSLLQGAGTEAFF.

This clone occurred a few times. A read error may account for a junction end that differs from germline. The chain links TRBV7-8 to TRBJ2-3; D remains ambiguous. The CDR3 has 13 residues. Germline lookup yields CDR1 SGHVS and CDR2 FQNEAQ. The CDR3 DNA follows: TGTGCCAGCAGCTTAGCGGTCGCAGATGCGCAGTATTTT. Residues: CASSLAVADAQYF.

J is TRBJ1-2 and V is TRBV9, with D maybe TRBD1 (5 bases). Germline V gene lookup returns CDR1 SGDLS and CDR2 YYNGEE. Trimming pared 0 bases from V and 7 bases from J, leaving 13 bases between. The CDR3 contains 14 residues. The CDR3 DNA sequence: TGTGCCAGCAGCGTAGGACAGCCCTCGGGTGGCTACACCTTC. Its translation: CASSVGQPSGGYTF.

J is TRBJ2-3 and V is TRBV20-1; D is perhaps TRBD2 (5 bases). Trimming cost V 3 bases and J 6 bases, with 10 bases left between them. Germline V gives CDR1 DFQATT, CDR2 SNEGSKA (reference sequence). CDR3 size: 12 residues. The CDR3 loop is CSASKAEDTQYF. The CDR3, as DNA: TGCAGTGCTAGTAAAGCGGAGGATACGCAGTATTTT.

The genes are TRBV15 and TRBJ2-7; TRBD1 might be the D (6 bases). Per germline, CDR1 LNHNV and CDR2 YYDKDF (reference sequence). The CDR3 has 13 amino acids. V gave up 3 bases and J gave up 4 bases, with 10 bases separating them. The CDR3 DNA reads TGTGCCACCAGCAGTACGCAGGGGTACGAGCAGTACTTC. As protein: CATSSTQGYEQYF.

This sequence joins TRBV7-9 and TRBJ1-3; 7 bases line up with TRBD1. This CDR3 has 13 amino acids. Per germline, CDR1 SEHNR and CDR2 FQNEAQ (reference sequence). Trimming removed 5 bases from V and 3 bases from J; junction bases left unmatched: 1. The CDR3: CASSQGDGNTIYF. The DNA of the CDR3 is TGTGCCAGCAGCCAGGGGGATGGAAACACCATATATTTT.

V and J are TRBV19 and TRBJ2-1; 9 nucleotides agree with TRBD2. The germline V gene has CDR1 LNHDA and CDR2 SQIVND (reference sequence). The J segment lost 7 bases and the V segment lost 5 bases, leaving 12 bases of the junction unmatched. This CDR3 contains 16 residues. In DNA form, the CDR3 reads TGTGCCAGTAGTGAGGTAGCGGGAGTTGGGGAGAATGAGCAGTTCTTC. Amino acids: CASSEVAGVGENEQFF.

V and J are TRBV11-3 and TRBJ2-1; a possible D gene is TRBD1 (6 bases). V lost 5 bases, J lost 13 bases, and 18 bases lay in between. This CDR3 region has 13 residues. The germline CDR1 and CDR2 sequences are SGHNT and YENEEA. CDR3: CASSPPVGDKQFF. In DNA form, the CDR3 reads TGTGCCAGCAGCCCCCCGGTCGGGGACAAACAGTTCTTC.